The next 24 T cell receptor beta chains were all read from a single sample in a study of graft-versus-host responses after intestinal transplantation. Their specific antigens are unknown. Clones were read by immunoSEQ multiplex PCR, and TCRdb kept only the in-frame ones, dropping some. The sample has over 80,000 clones; about nine tenths are singletons. The sequences come from unstimulated CD4+ T cells sorted from spleen or lymph node cells, collected before transplant. Receptors were obtained from a human donor who was the organ donor for an intestinal transplant.

DNA for the CDR3: TGTGCCAGTAGTATTGGTCGGAGCACAGATACGCAGTATTTT. This encodes CASSIGRSTDTQYF. The genes are TRBV19 and TRBJ2-3; D remains unclear. The germline CDR1 and CDR2 sequences are LNHDA and SQIVND (reference sequence). The CDR3 has 14 amino acids. Trimming left V 3 bases short and J 0 bases short, with 7 bases between.

This clone was found a few times. This chain uses TRBV19 with TRBJ2-7; D ambiguous. This CDR3 has 13 residues. V was cut by 3 bases and J by 7 bases, with 13 bases left in between. Germline values: CDR1 LNHDA, CDR2 SQIVND (reference sequence). CDR3 nucleotide sequence: TGTGCCAGTAGTATCTCCGGTGCTTGGGAGCAGTACTTC. Its translation is CASSISGAWEQYF.

The V gene is TRBV19, the J gene TRBJ2-7; TRBD2 is a possible D gene (5 bases). This CDR3 is built from 13 residues. The germline V gene encodes CDR1 LNHDA and CDR2 SQIVND (reference sequence). V lost 4 bases, J lost 7 bases, and 14 bases lay in between. The CDR3 DNA follows: TGTGCCAGTAGTAGGGATAGCCAGCGGGAGCAGTACTTC. As protein: CASSRDSQREQYF.

The rearrangement uses TRBV5-1 and TRBJ2-2; D is unclear. The germline gives CDR1 SGHRS, CDR2 YFSETQ. The CDR3 runs to 14 residues. V gave up 0 bases and J gave up 6 bases, with 9 bases separating them. DNA for the CDR3: TGCGCCAGCAGCTTGGCCATAAGCGCCGGGGAGCTGTTTTTT. This encodes CASSLAISAGELFF.

V usage is TRBV4-1 and J usage is TRBJ1-1; a weak D match, TRBD1 (6 bases). The germline CDR1 and CDR2 sequences are MGHRA and YSYEKL. The CDR3 is 14 residues long. The germline V and J ends were trimmed by 1 base and 1 base, with 7 bases remaining between them. This CDR3 is CASSQVQGNTEAFF. The CDR3 DNA reads as TGCGCCAGCAGCCAAGTACAGGGGAACACTGAAGCTTTCTTT.

The chain has TRBV29-1 and TRBJ2-3; 8 bases line up with TRBD2. The CDR3 contains 14 residues. V was pared by 5 bases and J by 6 bases, with 10 bases of the junction left unmatched. Germline values: CDR1 SQVTM, CDR2 ANQGSEA. CDR3 sequence reads: CSVSSGGGPDTQYF. CDR3 nucleotides: TGCAGCGTTTCCAGCGGGGGAGGTCCGGATACGCAGTATTTT.

The chain uses TRBV20-1 and TRBJ1-6; the D is unclear. V lost 6 bases and J 11 bases, leaving 11 bases between the germline ends. Germline-derived CDR1 and CDR2 are DFQATT and SNEGSKA (reference sequence). This CDR3 spans 11 amino acids. CDR3 coding DNA: TGCAGTGCCGCTAATGGTCCACCCCTCCACTTT. Translation gives CSAANGPPLHF.

The chain is built from TRBV6-5 and TRBJ2-7; 8 positions match TRBD1. This CDR3 has 13 residues. J was trimmed by 5 bases and V by 5 bases; bases with no gene match: 5. Germline loops: CDR1 MNHEY, CDR2 SVGAGI. CDR3 bases: TGTGCCAGCAGTCGGACAGGGAAGAACGAGCAGTACTTC. It yields the protein CASSRTGKNEQYF.

The rearrangement uses TRBV29-1 and TRBJ2-1, with 11 bases lining up with TRBD2. CDR3 length: 16 residues. J lost 3 bases, V lost 7 bases, and 11 bases had no gene match. From germline, CDR1 is SQVTM and CDR2 ANQGSEA. The chain's CDR3 is CSAPHLAGGYYNEQFF. The CDR3 bases are TGCAGCGCACCTCACCTAGCGGGGGGTTACTACAATGAGCAGTTCTTC.

A single count supports this clone. The chain recombines TRBV2 with TRBJ2-5; tentative D call: TRBD2 (5 bases). Per germline, CDR1 SNHLY and CDR2 FYNNEI. There are 18 residues in the CDR3. The V end lost 6 bases, the J end lost 7 bases, and 30 bases lay between the germline ends. Here the CDR3 reads CASSAGFVVEVMRATQYF. CDR3 DNA: TGTGCCAGCAGCGCCGGATTTGTGGTGGAGGTGATGAGGGCGACCCAGTACTTC.

This clone was seen a single time. The V call is TRBV29-1, the J call TRBJ1-2; weak D call: TRBD1 (5 bases). In germline, CDR1 is SQVTM, CDR2 ANQGSEA. Trimming stripped 4 bases from V and 0 bases from J, with 12 bases between. This CDR3 spans 14 amino acids. CDR3 bases: TGCAGCGTTGCTGACAGCCAACCTAACTATGGCTACACCTTC. This translates into CSVADSQPNYGYTF. Using reference TRBV29-1 and TRBJ1-2 for the parts outside the CDR3, the full variable domain is SAVISQKPSRDICQRGTSLTIQCQVDSQVTMMFWYRQQPGQSLTLIATANQGSEATYESGFVIDKFPISRPNLTFSTLTVSNMSPEDSSIYLCSVADSQPNYGYTFGSGTRLTVV.

This chain connects TRBV4-3 to TRBJ1-2; D gene unclear. Germline lookup yields CDR1 LGHNA and CDR2 YSLEER. Trimming left V 0 bases short and J 4 bases short, with 15 bases between. The CDR3 loop spans 16 amino acids. CDR3 sequence: CASSQERGDLFYGYTF. The CDR3 DNA reads as TGCGCCAGCAGCCAAGAGCGCGGGGATTTGTTCTATGGCTACACCTTC.

V gene TRBV11-3 combines with J gene TRBJ2-1; 8 nucleotides align to TRBD2. This CDR3 has 15 amino acids. Trimming removed 5 bases from V and 6 bases from J; junction bases left unmatched: 9. The germline gives CDR1 SGHNT, CDR2 YENEEA. The CDR3 region has the DNA TGTGCCAGCAGCCTAGCCGGGGGGGCCCTCAATGAGCAGTTCTTC. Its protein is CASSLAGGALNEQFF.

This clone was seen once. V is TRBV4-3 and J is TRBJ1-5; TRBD1 is a possible D gene (6 bases). The length of the CDR3 is 16 residues. Germline V gives CDR1 LGHNA, CDR2 YSLEER. With 0 bases removed from V and 7 bases from J, the gap between germline ends came to 16 bases. CDR3 amino acids: CASSQDPPPGGQPQHF. Here the CDR3 DNA reads TGCGCCAGCAGCCAAGATCCCCCGCCTGGGGGCCAGCCCCAGCATTTT.

The chain employs TRBV7-3 and TRBJ2-1; 13 bases map to TRBD2. With V trimmed by 4 bases and J by 7 bases, 4 bases remained unmatched. The CDR3 is made up of 15 amino acids. Germline CDR1 is SGHTA and CDR2 is FQGTGA. The DNA for the CDR3 is TGTGCCAGCAGCTCGACTAGCGGGGGGAGGAATGAGCAGTTCTTC. Translating gives CASSSTSGGRNEQFF.

The rearrangement uses TRBV4-2 and TRBJ2-2, with no clear D. Trimming removed 2 bases at V and 3 bases at J, with 7 bases between. This CDR3 has 14 residues. CDR1 is LGHNA, CDR2 YNFKEQ, per germline. For the CDR3, the DNA is TGTGCCAGCAGCCAACTACGCGACACCGGGGAGCTGTTTTTT. Amino acid sequence: CASSQLRDTGELFF.

The V and J genes are TRBV6-5 and TRBJ2-3, with D perhaps TRBD2 (5 bases). Between the trimmed V and J ends, which lost 6 bases and 0 bases, there was a span of 10 bases. CDR3 length equals 14 residues. Germline CDR1 and CDR2: MNHEY and SVGAGI. DNA of the CDR3: TGTGCCAGCAGCCAAGGACTGAGCACAGATACGCAGTATTTT. Amino acids: CASSQGLSTDTQYF.

V usage is TRBV5-6 and J usage is TRBJ1-1; no firm D call. Trimming cost V 2 bases and J 4 bases, with 12 bases left between them. The CDR3 is 14 amino acids. The V gene's germline CDR1 is SGHDT and CDR2 YYEEEE. This CDR3 is CASSFPARGTEAFF. CDR3 nucleotides: TGTGCCAGCAGCTTCCCCGCGCGGGGCACTGAAGCTTTCTTT.

The chain couples TRBV4-1 to TRBJ2-6, with 11 bases fitting TRBD1. Germline CDR1 and CDR2: MGHRA and YSYEKL. This CDR3 region has 19 residues. V shed 1 base, J shed 0 bases, and the junction held 5 bases outside the gene matches. CDR3 residues: CASSQAWGTGGSGANVLTF. DNA of the CDR3: TGCGCCAGCAGCCAAGCTTGGGGGACAGGGGGCTCTGGGGCCAACGTCCTGACTTTC.

The chain combines TRBV6-1 with TRBJ2-7, with D maybe TRBD1 (7 bases). Looked up from germline, CDR1 is MNHNS and CDR2 is SASEGT. The CDR3 is made up of 11 amino acids. Between the trimmed V and J ends, which lost 7 bases and 6 bases, there was a span of 10 bases. CDR3 sequence (DNA): TGTGCCAGCAATCAGGGGGGCGAGCAGTACTTC. Translation: CASNQGGEQYF.

The chain combines TRBV7-3 with TRBJ1-1; D remains unclear. V was clipped by 2 bases and J by 1 base, with 5 bases between them. The CDR3 totals 13 residues. Germline loops: CDR1 SGHTA, CDR2 FQGTGA. CDR3 sequence (DNA): TGTGCCAGCAGCTTATACAGGAACACTGAAGCTTTCTTT. It specifies CASSLYRNTEAFF. Drawing the rest from reference TRBV7-3 and TRBJ1-1, the complete variable domain is GAGVSQTPSNKVTEKGKYVELRCDPISGHTALYWYRQSLGQGPEFLIYFQGTGAADDSGLPNDRFFAVRPEGSVSTLKIQRTERGDSAVYLCASSLYRNTEAFFGQGTRLTVV.

In DNA form, the CDR3 reads TGTGCCAGCAGCCCCGACAGGGACTCTGGAAACACCATATATTTT. This sequence encodes CASSPDRDSGNTIYF. This chain uses TRBV9 with TRBJ1-3, with 7 bases identical to TRBD1. Germline V gives CDR1 SGDLS, CDR2 YYNGEE. The V gene end was trimmed by 4 bases and the J gene end by 0 bases; junction bases not matched to a gene: 4. The CDR3 length is 15 residues.

The V gene is TRBV28, the J gene TRBJ2-5; D is unclear. The CDR3 is 14 amino acids. V dropped 7 bases and J dropped 4 bases, with 16 bases sitting between them. The germline CDR1 and CDR2 sequences are MDHEN and SYDVKM. The chain's CDR3 is CASTPALPGETQYF. CDR3 DNA: TGTGCCAGCACCCCGGCCCTGCCAGGAGAGACCCAGTACTTC.

The rearrangement links TRBV9 to TRBJ2-7; a weak D match, TRBD2 (5 bases). Trimming removed 0 bases at V and 5 bases at J, with 15 bases between. The CDR3 runs 15 residues. In germline, CDR1 is SGDLS, CDR2 YYNGEE. For the CDR3, the DNA is TGTGCCAGCAGCGTAGGGGCAGGAGGCTTCAACGAGCAGTACTTC. This translates into CASSVGAGGFNEQYF.